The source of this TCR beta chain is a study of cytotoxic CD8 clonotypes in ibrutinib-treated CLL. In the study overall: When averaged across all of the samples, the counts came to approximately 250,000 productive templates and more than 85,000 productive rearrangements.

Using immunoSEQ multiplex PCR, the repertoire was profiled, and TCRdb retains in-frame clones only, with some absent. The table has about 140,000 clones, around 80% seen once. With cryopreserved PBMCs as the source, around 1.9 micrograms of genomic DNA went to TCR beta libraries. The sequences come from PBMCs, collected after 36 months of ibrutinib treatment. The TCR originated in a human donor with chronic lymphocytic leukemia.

The DNA for the CDR3 is TGTGCCAGCAGTACCTATGGGTACCAAGAGACCCAGTACTTC. This encodes CASSTYGYQETQYF. The chain employs TRBV27 and TRBJ2-5; no firm D call. Germline V lookup: CDR1 MNHEY, CDR2 SMNVEV (reference sequence). This CDR3 is 14 amino acids long. V gave up 5 bases and J gave up 0 bases, with 10 bases separating them.